These T cell receptor beta chains were read from a single sample in a study of T-cell reconstitution after alpha-beta-depleted transplantation in children. One entry per CDR3 protein, called by TCRdb with MiXCR from the PCR reads. The sample shows approximately 110,000 distinct CDR3 sequences, 9% to 12% of them seen only once. This sample comprised PBMCs, obtained before TCRalphabeta/CD19-depleted stem cell transplant. The receptors were sampled from a boy under 10 years old with acute lymphoblastic leukemia, due to receive a stem cell transplant. CDR3s include the opening cysteine and the closing phenylalanine or tryptophan. Each record gives: clone size, D gene, V gene, J gene, CDR3 protein, CDR3 DNA. A D gene is named only where the DNA matches it firmly. Size values are once, few and many counts, or a class for expanded clones, and some rows have none.

>-|TRBD2|TRBV20-1|TRBJ2-2
CSARGGTSGNTGELFF
TGCAGTGCTAGAGGTGGGACTAGCGGTAACACCGGGGAGCTGTTTTTT
>-|-|TRBV2|TRBJ2-7
CASSEARVHYEQYF
TGTGCCAGCAGTGAAGCTAGAGTTCACTACGAGCAGTACTTC
>-|TRBD2|TRBV4-2|TRBJ2-1
CASSTRTSGNEQFF
TGTGCCAGCAGCACCCGGACTAGCGGTAATGAGCAGTTCTTC
>few|-|TRBV5-1|TRBJ2-2
CASSPRSWTGELFF
TGCGCCAGCAGCCCCAGGAGCTGGACCGGGGAGCTGTTTTTT
>-|-|TRBV5-5|TRBJ1-1
CASSLEQGDTEAFF
TGTGCCAGCAGCTTGGAACAGGGAGACACTGAAGCTTTCTTT
>few|-|TRBV20-1|TRBJ2-3
CSPAVGDTQYF
TGCAGCCCAGCGGTCGGAGATACGCAGTATTTT
>-|-|TRBV20-1|TRBJ2-2
CSARAGHGELFF
TGCAGTGCTAGGGCAGGGCACGGGGAGCTGTTTTTT
>many|-|TRBV6-6|TRBJ1-1
CASSYGQEAFF
TGTGCCAGCAGTTACGGGCAGGAAGCTTTCTTT
>few|-|TRBV20-1|TRBJ2-3
CSASYTSISSDTQYF
TGCAGTGCTAGTTACACGAGTATATCGTCGGATACGCAGTATTTT
>-|-|TRBV7-2|TRBJ2-1
CASSLFLTGGQSEQFF
TGTGCCAGCAGCTTGTTTTTGACAGGTGGGCAGAGTGAGCAGTTCTTC
>many|-|TRBV12-3/TRBV12-4|TRBJ2-3
CASSLVGTDTQYF
TGTGCCAGCAGTTTAGTAGGCACAGATACGCAGTATTTT
>-|-|TRBV7-9|TRBJ2-7
CASSPPRRGHEQYF
TGTGCCAGCAGCCCCCCACGGAGGGGCCACGAGCAGTACTTC
>-|TRBD2|TRBV28|TRBJ2-5
CASDPGGTQETQYF
TGTGCCAGCGACCCCGGGGGGACCCAAGAGACCCAGTACTTC
>many|-|TRBV20-1|TRBJ2-1
CSAAAGARNEQFF
TGCAGTGCTGCAGCCGGGGCGCGAAATGAGCAGTTCTTC
>-|-|TRBV4-1|TRBJ2-3
CASSQLTDTQYF
TGCGCCAGCAGCCAATTAACAGATACGCAGTATTTT
>many|-|TRBV6-1|TRBJ2-1
CASSRSGTRRNEQFF
TGTGCCAGTTCCAGATCCGGGACAAGACGAAATGAGCAGTTCTTC
>few|-|TRBV20-1|TRBJ1-5
CSAEGNQPQHF
TGCAGTGCTGAGGGGAATCAGCCCCAGCATTTT
>few|TRBD2|TRBV7-9|TRBJ2-2
CASRLGGSDGELFF
TGTGCCAGCAGACTTGGCGGGAGCGACGGGGAGCTGTTTTTT
>many|-|TRBV20-1|TRBJ2-1
CSAPRRRSSYNEQFF
TGCAGTGCCCCCCGCAGGCGGTCCTCCTACAATGAGCAGTTCTTC
>few|-|TRBV25-1|TRBJ1-1
CASRRREGTEAFF
TGTGCCAGCCGACGTCGTGAGGGCACTGAAGCTTTCTTT
>few|-|TRBV12-3/TRBV12-4|TRBJ1-5
CASSLQVAQPQHF
TGTGCCAGCAGTTTACAGGTAGCCCAGCCCCAGCATTTT
>-|-|TRBV24-1|TRBJ2-1
CATSGLAGGRIDEQFF
TGTGCCACCAGTGGACTAGCAGGGGGCAGGATAGATGAGCAGTTCTTC
>-|-|TRBV18|TRBJ1-1
CASSPSGGNTEAFF
TGTGCCAGCTCCCCCAGCGGGGGGAACACTGAAGCTTTCTTT
>many|TRBD2|TRBV20-1|TRBJ2-3
CSSPMAGGLTDTQYF
TGCAGTTCCCCTATGGCGGGGGGCCTCACAGATACGCAGTATTTT
>-|TRBD2|TRBV19|TRBJ2-2
CASTTSGRAQGGELFF
TGTGCCAGTACCACTAGCGGGAGGGCCCAGGGCGGGGAGCTGTTTTTT
>few|-|TRBV5-1|TRBJ2-1
CASSLKGSFGNEQFF
TGCGCCAGCAGCTTGAAGGGCAGCTTCGGGAATGAGCAGTTCTTC
>few|TRBD2|TRBV6-5|TRBJ2-1
CASSPGLAAYNEQFF
TGTGCCAGCAGCCCCGGACTAGCGGCCTACAATGAGCAGTTCTTC
>-|-|TRBV6-2/TRBV6-3|TRBJ2-7
CASSSQPGETYEQYF
TGTGCCAGCAGTTCTCAGCCAGGGGAAACCTACGAGCAGTACTTC
>many|TRBD2|TRBV5-1|TRBJ2-1
CASSLGPVGGPLSGEQFF
TGCGCCAGCAGCTTGGGACCCGTGGGAGGGCCACTTTCTGGTGAGCAGTTCTTC
>few|-|TRBV20-1|TRBJ2-1
CSARFAEKSSYNEQFF
TGCAGTGCTAGATTCGCAGAGAAGAGCTCCTACAATGAGCAGTTCTTC
>-|-|TRBV6-1|TRBJ1-5
CASSGLFGDFRGQPQHF
TGTGCCAGCAGTGGGTTATTCGGGGATTTTAGGGGTCAGCCCCAGCATTTT
>-|TRBD2|TRBV6-1|TRBJ2-3
CASSEGAGGTQYF
TGTGCCAGCAGTGAAGGAGCGGGAGGTACGCAGTATTTT
>many|-|TRBV6-5|TRBJ2-6
CASSYVVSGANVLTF
TGTGCCAGCAGTTATGTTGTCTCTGGGGCCAACGTCCTGACTTTC
>many|-|TRBV29-1|TRBJ2-3
CSMNRDGTDTQYF
TGCAGCATGAACAGGGACGGGACAGATACGCAGTATTTT
>few|TRBD2|TRBV4-1|TRBJ2-3
CASSQTSGSGDTQYF
TGCGCCAGCAGCCAGACAAGCGGGAGTGGAGATACGCAGTATTTT
>few|-|TRBV11-1|TRBJ2-3
CASSSTSIADTQYF
TGTGCCAGCAGCTCGACTAGTATAGCAGATACGCAGTATTTT
>many|-|TRBV20-1|TRBJ1-1
CSARDKITLNTEAFF
TGCAGTGCTAGAGATAAGATCACCTTGAACACTGAAGCTTTCTTT
>medium-sized|-|TRBV27|TRBJ2-1
CASSSEPYNEQFF
TGTGCCAGCAGTTCCGAACCCTACAATGAGCAGTTCTTC
>few|TRBD1|TRBV7-3|TRBJ2-2
CASSRRQGPVAGELFF
TGTGCCAGCAGTCGAAGACAGGGTCCTGTCGCCGGGGAGCTGTTTTTT
>-|-|TRBV20-1|TRBJ2-7
CSALTSISYEQYF
TGCAGTGCTCTTACTAGCATCTCCTACGAGCAGTACTTC
>-|-|TRBV6-5|TRBJ2-1
CASSTSGAVGSYNEQFF
TGTGCCAGCAGTACCTCGGGGGCCGTTGGCTCCTACAATGAGCAGTTCTTC
>-|TRBD1|TRBV18|TRBJ1-1
CASSPIRQGMNTEAFF
TGTGCCAGCTCACCGATTAGACAGGGGATGAACACTGAAGCTTTCTTT
>few|-|TRBV12-3/TRBV12-4|TRBJ1-2
CASSFWRNYGYTF
TGTGCCAGCAGTTTTTGGCGAAACTATGGCTACACCTTC
>-|-|TRBV3-1|TRBJ2-1
CASSQESRGAARF
TGTGCCAGCAGCCAAGAATCGAGGGGAGCGGCTAGATTC
>few|-|TRBV6-5|TRBJ1-5
CASSPLLRGSNQPQHF
TGTGCCAGCAGTCCCCTCCTCCGGGGCTCCAATCAGCCCCAGCATTTT
>many|TRBD2|TRBV3-1|TRBJ2-3
CASRTSGRTDTQYF
TGTGCCAGCAGGACTAGCGGGAGGACAGATACGCAGTATTTT
>-|TRBD1|TRBV5-6|TRBJ1-1
CASSPRRQGSTAFF
TGTGCCAGCAGCCCTCGTCGACAGGGGAGTACGGCTTTCTTT
>once|-|TRBV7-9|TRBJ1-5
CASSLAVSRAVGPQHF
TGTGCCAGCAGCTTGGCTGTATCGCGGGCTGTAGGGCCCCAGCATTTT
>-|TRBD2|TRBV11-2|TRBJ2-7
CASSLDTSGPIEQYF
TGTGCCAGCAGCTTAGACACTAGCGGGCCGATCGAGCAGTACTTC
>few|-|TRBV7-9|TRBJ1-4
CASSSPDRTNEKLFF
TGTGCCAGCAGCTCCCCGGACAGAACTAATGAAAAACTGTTTTTT
>many|-|TRBV27|TRBJ2-7
CASSQQGYEQYF
TGTGCCAGCAGTCAGCAGGGGTACGAGCAGTACTTC
>-|-|TRBV18|TRBJ1-5
CASSPDRDQPQHF
TGTGCCAGCTCACCTGACCGGGATCAGCCCCAGCATTTT
>few|-|TRBV12-3/TRBV12-4|TRBJ1-3
CASSQAGSGNTIYF
TGTGCCAGCAGCCAAGCAGGCTCTGGAAACACCATATATTTT
>many|-|TRBV5-1|TRBJ2-7
CASREYPLYEQYF
TGCGCCAGCAGGGAATATCCCCTCTACGAGCAGTACTTC
>-|TRBD2|TRBV2|TRBJ2-1
CASSGLALYNEQFF
TGTGCCAGCAGCGGACTAGCGCTTTACAATGAGCAGTTCTTC
>few|TRBD1|TRBV18|TRBJ1-1
CASSPRDRVLSNTEAFF
TGTGCCAGCTCACCACGGGACAGGGTGCTTTCGAACACTGAAGCTTTCTTT
>many|-|TRBV20-1|TRBJ2-3
CSAREGPWEDTQYF
TGCAGTGCTAGAGAAGGTCCCTGGGAGGATACGCAGTATTTT
>many|TRBD2|TRBV7-2|TRBJ2-1
CASSGSGASYNEQFF
TGTGCCAGCAGCGGTAGCGGGGCTTCCTACAATGAGCAGTTCTTC